This record covers a single T cell receptor beta chain. The data stem from a study of spatial heterogeneity in lung cancer. Study in general: A unique TCR and UMI combination showed up more than ten times in raw reads, on average.

Noted time point: sample taken at primary tumor resection. The authors sequenced whole RNA from tumor, nontumor lung or frozen PBMC without sorting. A total of approximately 77 untreated early-stage non-small cell lung cancer patients served as donors. TCR cDNA molecules were tagged individually, and each one carried a unique molecular identifier. TCRdb ran MiXCR on the 5' RACE reads and lists one entry per CDR3 protein. The data contain 9,500 to 12,000 distinct CDR3 sequences, around a quarter of them singletons. Germline CDR1 is KGHDR and CDR2 is SFDVKD. The V segment lost 3 bases and the J segment 3 bases; nucleotides outside the gene matches: 0. The CDR3 is made up of 15 amino acids.

The sequencing used PBMCs, collected at surgery. The TCR originated in a female donor with early-stage non-small cell lung cancer. The genes are TRBV24-1 and TRBJ2-2; 10 bases agree with TRBD2. The CDR3 sequence is CATSDSGRDTGELFF. In nucleotides, the CDR3 is TGTGCCACCAGTGATAGCGGGAGGGACACCGGGGAGCTGTTTTTT.